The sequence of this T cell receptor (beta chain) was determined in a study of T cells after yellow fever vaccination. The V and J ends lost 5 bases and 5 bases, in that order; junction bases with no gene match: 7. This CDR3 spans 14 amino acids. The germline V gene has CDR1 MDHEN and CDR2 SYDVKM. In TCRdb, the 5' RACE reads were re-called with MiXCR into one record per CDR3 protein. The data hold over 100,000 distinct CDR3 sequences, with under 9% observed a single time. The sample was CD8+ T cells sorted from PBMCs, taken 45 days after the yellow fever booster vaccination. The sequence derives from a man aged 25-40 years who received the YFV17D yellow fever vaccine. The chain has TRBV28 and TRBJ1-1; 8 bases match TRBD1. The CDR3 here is CASSPTGGLTEAFF. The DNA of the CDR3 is TGTGCCAGCAGTCCAACAGGGGGTCTTACTGAAGCTTTCTTT.